The rows below give T cell receptor beta chains drawn from one sample of a study of regulatory and conventional T cells in RAG deficiency. The table came from immunoSEQ multiplex PCR; TCRdb's copy has only in-frame clones and leaves some out. This table holds tens of thousands of clones, around 90% found once. These sequences were also reported in another study, on regulatory T cells.

The specimen was Tregs sorted from blood. The receptors stem from a human donor in good health. Each CDR3 is given with its conserved first and last residue. The order of the fields is J gene, clone size, V gene, D gene, CDR3 protein, CDR3 DNA. The D gene is left open where the match is weak. Some rows have no size entry. The others give once, few or many, or a class for an expanded clone.

j_call: TRBJ1-2; clone_size: .; v_call: TRBV5-1; d_call: .; cdr3_aa: CASSLDFGGYYGYTF; cdr3_nt: TGCGCCAGCAGCTTGGACTTTGGGGGCTATTATGGCTACACCTTC
j_call: TRBJ2-3; clone_size: .; v_call: TRBV29-1; d_call: TRBD2; cdr3_aa: CSVGLAGGPSTQYF; cdr3_nt: TGCAGCGTTGGACTAGCGGGGGGGCCAAGCACGCAGTATTTT
j_call: TRBJ1-4; clone_size: .; v_call: TRBV2; d_call: .; cdr3_aa: CASQLRRTNEKLFF; cdr3_nt: TGTGCCAGCCAGCTGCGCAGGACTAATGAAAAACTGTTTTTT
j_call: TRBJ1-2; clone_size: .; v_call: TRBV15; d_call: .; cdr3_aa: CATSRDRSDYTF; cdr3_nt: TGTGCCACCAGCAGAGACAGGAGTGACTACACCTTC
j_call: TRBJ2-7; clone_size: .; v_call: TRBV6-5; d_call: TRBD2; cdr3_aa: CASSFETSGGAYEQYF; cdr3_nt: TGTGCCAGCAGTTTCGAAACTAGCGGGGGGGCCTACGAGCAGTACTTC
j_call: TRBJ1-5; clone_size: .; v_call: TRBV6-6; d_call: .; cdr3_aa: CASEGGRQPQHF; cdr3_nt: TGTGCCAGCGAGGGGGGGCGTCAGCCCCAGCATTTT
j_call: TRBJ2-3; clone_size: .; v_call: TRBV11-3; d_call: .; cdr3_aa: CASSRMGSGGGFEDTQYF; cdr3_nt: TGTGCCAGCAGCCGGATGGGTTCTGGAGGGGGTTTTGAGGATACGCAGTATTTT
j_call: TRBJ1-1; clone_size: .; v_call: TRBV6-1; d_call: .; cdr3_aa: CASSDFRGVNTEAFF; cdr3_nt: TGTGCCAGCAGTGATTTTCGTGGGGTTAACACTGAAGCTTTCTTT
j_call: TRBJ2-7; clone_size: once; v_call: TRBV7-2; d_call: .; cdr3_aa: CASSLAPARGREQYF; cdr3_nt: TGTGCCAGCAGCTTAGCCCCGGCTAGGGGTCGCGAGCAGTACTTC
j_call: TRBJ2-2; clone_size: .; v_call: TRBV14; d_call: .; cdr3_aa: CASSHRRNTGELFF; cdr3_nt: TGTGCCAGCAGCCATAGGCGCAACACCGGGGAGCTGTTTTTT
j_call: TRBJ2-4; clone_size: .; v_call: TRBV7-9; d_call: .; cdr3_aa: CASSFGDPRDIQYF; cdr3_nt: TGTGCCAGCAGCTTCGGGGACCCCCGCGACATTCAGTACTTC
j_call: TRBJ2-3; clone_size: .; v_call: TRBV7-9; d_call: .; cdr3_aa: CASSSSTGSTDTQYF; cdr3_nt: TGTGCCAGCAGCTCCTCGACGGGGAGCACAGATACGCAGTATTTT
j_call: TRBJ1-3; clone_size: .; v_call: TRBV27; d_call: TRBD1; cdr3_aa: CASSTRQGAGNTIYF; cdr3_nt: TGTGCCAGCAGTACCAGACAGGGTGCTGGAAACACCATATATTTT
j_call: TRBJ1-6; clone_size: .; v_call: TRBV5-8; d_call: .; cdr3_aa: CASRRQGNSPLHF; cdr3_nt: TGTGCCAGCAGACGGCAGGGAAATTCACCCCTCCACTTT
j_call: TRBJ1-1; clone_size: .; v_call: TRBV7-3; d_call: TRBD1; cdr3_aa: CASSLSHFPRQGAVNTEAFF; cdr3_nt: TGTGCCAGCAGCTTAAGCCACTTTCCCAGACAGGGGGCGGTGAACACTGAAGCTTTCTTT
j_call: TRBJ1-2; clone_size: .; v_call: TRBV28; d_call: .; cdr3_aa: CASRLPGYGYTF; cdr3_nt: TGTGCCAGCAGATTGCCGGGATATGGCTACACCTTC
j_call: TRBJ1-2; clone_size: .; v_call: TRBV6-1; d_call: .; cdr3_aa: CASSDFGGRPF; cdr3_nt: TGTGCCAGCAGTGATTTTGGAGGCAGGCCCTTC
j_call: TRBJ1-5; clone_size: .; v_call: TRBV6-6; d_call: TRBD1; cdr3_aa: CASSYGEPTGGKPQHF; cdr3_nt: TGTGCCAGCAGTTACGGAGAACCGACAGGGGGGAAGCCCCAGCATTTT
j_call: TRBJ2-7; clone_size: .; v_call: TRBV5-4; d_call: .; cdr3_aa: CASSLGDRNYEQYF; cdr3_nt: TGTGCCAGCAGCTTAGGGGACCGAAACTACGAGCAGTACTTC
j_call: TRBJ1-6; clone_size: .; v_call: TRBV6-6; d_call: .; cdr3_aa: CASRRPGPSPLHF; cdr3_nt: TGTGCCAGCAGACGCCCCGGGCCTTCACCCCTCCACTTT
j_call: TRBJ1-2; clone_size: .; v_call: TRBV25-1; d_call: .; cdr3_aa: CASRSRLNYGYTF; cdr3_nt: TGTGCCAGCAGGTCCCGATTAAACTATGGCTACACCTTC
j_call: TRBJ2-6; clone_size: .; v_call: TRBV5-8; d_call: .; cdr3_aa: CASSYRGTSSGANVLTF; cdr3_nt: TGTGCCAGCAGCTACCGCGGGACAAGCTCTGGGGCCAACGTCCTGACTTTC
j_call: TRBJ2-5; clone_size: .; v_call: TRBV5-4; d_call: TRBD2; cdr3_aa: CASSLWTSGGAGETQYF; cdr3_nt: TGTGCCAGCAGCTTGTGGACTAGCGGGGGGGCCGGAGAGACCCAGTACTTC
j_call: TRBJ1-5; clone_size: .; v_call: TRBV18; d_call: .; cdr3_aa: CASSPATYQPQHF; cdr3_nt: TGTGCCAGCTCACCCGCGACCTATCAGCCCCAGCATTTT
j_call: TRBJ2-1; clone_size: .; v_call: TRBV18; d_call: .; cdr3_aa: CASSPLAGVHNEQFF; cdr3_nt: TGTGCCAGCTCACCACTTGCAGGGGTCCACAATGAGCAGTTCTTC